This T cell receptor beta chain was retrieved from a study of T-cell reconstitution after alpha-beta-depleted transplantation in children. Points from the study as a whole: Some patients owed their high day-60 TCRbeta diversity to surviving recipient T cells and thymic progenitors. Reports say that about two months after transplant, the alpha-beta T cells came out of several hundred graft clones that had expanded. Hyperexpanded clones declined; after one year, newly produced T cells mostly supplied diversity.

Construction of the TCRbeta library involved unique molecular identifiers. TCRdb independently ran MiXCR on the PCR reads; one entry per CDR3 protein. The sample records roughly 120,000 distinct CDR3 sequences, more than 20% being singletons. In its sample, this clonotype was seen many times. What it binds is not known. Germline assignment: CDR1 MNHEY and CDR2 SVGAGI. Trimming at V came to 6 bases and at J to 5 bases, leaving 11 bases not matched to a gene. The CDR3 is 16 residues long. This chain joins TRBV6-5 and TRBJ1-5; 9 bases line up with TRBD1. The specimen comprised PBMCs, mostly from graft donor cells, sampled 180 days after TCRalphabeta/CD19-depleted stem cell transplant. The TCR comes from a male patient between 2 and 10 years old who had a stem cell transplant for chronic granulomatous disease, so the T cells may come from the graft donor. The CDR3 reads CASRGQGSPRDQPQHF. CDR3 bases: TGTGCCAGCAGAGGACAGGGGTCGCCTCGGGATCAGCCCCAGCATTTT.